This TCR beta chain was obtained from a study of cytomegalovirus exposure and HLA in healthy donors. Points from the study as a whole: A link between a missense DCLRE1C variant and TCR beta V- and J-gene trimming emerged from a later analysis. In a later analysis, fewer than 20,000 TCR beta sequences were associated with HLA alleles at 0.05 false discovery rate. There was a cluster of highly shared sequence variants that was likely a sequencing artifact. Earlier findings revealed that most TCR beta V segments proved productive either about 87% or about 30% of the time.

With respect to this clone: No antigen is known for it.

The CDR3 consists of 15 residues. Trimming removed 7 bases from V and 10 bases from J; junction bases left unmatched: 13. In germline, CDR1 is MNHEY, CDR2 SMNVEV (reference sequence). Primers for the PCR totalled 60 Vbeta and 13 Jbeta. The assay was immunoSEQ multiplex PCR, and TCRdb's table has in-frame clones only and misses some. Among approximately 240,000 clones, around four fifths were seen once, and the ten largest hold 0.58%. What was sequenced was PBMCs. The V gene is TRBV27, the J gene TRBJ1-6, with 7 bases aligning to TRBD1. This TCR came from a woman in her forties in good health and CMV-seronegative. The CDR3 DNA is TGTGCCAGCACCCATGACAGGGCAAAAGGATCACCCCTCCACTTT. It is translated as CASTHDRAKGSPLHF.